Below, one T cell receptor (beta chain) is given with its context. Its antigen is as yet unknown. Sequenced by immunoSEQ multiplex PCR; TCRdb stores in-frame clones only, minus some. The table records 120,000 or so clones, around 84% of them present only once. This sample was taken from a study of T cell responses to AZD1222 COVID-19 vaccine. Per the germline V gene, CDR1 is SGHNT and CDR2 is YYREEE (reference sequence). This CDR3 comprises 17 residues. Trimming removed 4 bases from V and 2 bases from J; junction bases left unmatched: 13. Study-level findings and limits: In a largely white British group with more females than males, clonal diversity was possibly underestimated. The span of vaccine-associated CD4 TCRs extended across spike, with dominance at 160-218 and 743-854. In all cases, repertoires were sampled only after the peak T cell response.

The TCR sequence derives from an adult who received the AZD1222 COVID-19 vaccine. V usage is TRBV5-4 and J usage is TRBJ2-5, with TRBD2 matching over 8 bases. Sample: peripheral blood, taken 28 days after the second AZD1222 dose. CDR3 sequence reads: CASSTKASGLYQETQYF. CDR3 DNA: TGTGCCAGCAGCACAAAAGCTAGCGGGCTATATCAAGAGACCCAGTACTTC. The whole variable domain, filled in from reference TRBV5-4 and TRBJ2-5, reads ETGVTQSPTHLIKTRGQQVTLRCSSQSGHNTVSWYQQALGQGPQFIFQYYREEENGRGNFPPRFSGLQFPNYSSELNVNALELDDSALYLCASSTKASGLYQETQYFGPGTRLLVL.